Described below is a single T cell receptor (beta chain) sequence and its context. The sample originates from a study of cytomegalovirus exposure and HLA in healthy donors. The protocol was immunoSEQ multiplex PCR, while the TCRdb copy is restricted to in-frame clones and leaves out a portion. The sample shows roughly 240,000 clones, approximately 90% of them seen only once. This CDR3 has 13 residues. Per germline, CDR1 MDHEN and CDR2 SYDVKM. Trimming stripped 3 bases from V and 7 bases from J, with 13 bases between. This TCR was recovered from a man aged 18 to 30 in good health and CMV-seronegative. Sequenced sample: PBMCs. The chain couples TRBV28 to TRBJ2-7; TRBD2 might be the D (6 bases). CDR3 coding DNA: TGTGCCAGCAGTTTCGGCGGGACGGGGGAGCAGTACTTC. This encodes CASSFGGTGEQYF.